Ten or more counts support the clone carrying this TCR beta chain. No antigen is known for it. This sample stems from a study of neurological immune-mediated disorders. Study outcomes and limitations: The most TCR clonal expansion was seen in HTLV-1-associated myelopathy, and the least was seen in multiple sclerosis, which fell below healthy controls.

TCRdb fed the 5' RACE reads into MiXCR, producing one record per CDR3 protein. Here the sample spans some 60,000 distinct CDR3 sequences, 4.5% to 5.5% being singletons. The receptor comes from a woman aged 50 to 65 with multiple sclerosis. Material for sequencing was PBMCs.

The CDR3 spells CASSPRGEVVYEQYF. The CDR3 DNA reads TGTGCCAGCAGCCCCCGGGGGGAGGTCGTCTACGAGCAGTACTTC. This chain joins TRBV5-6 and TRBJ2-7, with 7 bases identical to TRBD2. This CDR3 comprises 15 residues. Germline loops: CDR1 SGHDT, CDR2 YYEEEE. J was trimmed by 3 bases and V by 4 bases; bases with no gene match: 10.